The 28 T cell receptor beta chains below come from one sample, sequenced in a study of T cell responses to AZD1222 COVID-19 vaccine. Data came from immunoSEQ multiplex PCR; TCRdb stores just in-frame clones and leaves some out. In the table there are under 170,000 clones, more than 85% of which are singletons. Sequenced material: peripheral blood, taken 28 days after the second AZD1222 dose. The receptors here all came from an adult who received the AZD1222 COVID-19 vaccine.

The sample holds one count of this clone. This chain joins TRBV7-2 and TRBJ2-3, with D tentatively TRBD1 or TRBD2 (5 bases each). This CDR3 region has 14 residues. V dropped 4 bases and J dropped 5 bases, with 13 bases sitting between them. Germline V gene data show CDR1 as SGHTA and CDR2 as FQGNSA. This CDR3 reads CASSWRERGDTQYF. DNA of the CDR3: TGTGCCAGCAGCTGGAGAGAGAGGGGAGATACGCAGTATTTT.

This clone was recorded once. This chain connects TRBV2 to TRBJ1-2; D perhaps matches TRBD1 (5 bases). This CDR3 is built from 14 residues. V lost 7 bases, J lost 2 bases, and 14 bases lay in between. In germline, CDR1 is SNHLY, CDR2 FYNNEI. The DNA of the CDR3 is TGTGCCAGCAATCCCCGGGGGGAGAACTATGGCTACACCTTC. It yields the protein CASNPRGENYGYTF.

V usage is TRBV5-1 and J usage is TRBJ1-2; no clear D gene. Trimming pared 4 bases from V and 2 bases from J, leaving 9 bases between. The CDR3 runs 13 residues. Germline values: CDR1 SGHRS, CDR2 YFSETQ. CDR3 amino acids: CASSETENYGYTF. The CDR3 DNA follows: TGCGCCAGCAGCGAAACGGAAAACTATGGCTACACCTTC.

The rearrangement links TRBV11-3 to TRBJ2-1, with 12 bases that match TRBD2. This CDR3 contains 18 residues. After removal of 4 bases from V and 0 bases from J, the junction contained 7 bases not matched to a gene. CDR1 is SGHNT and CDR2 is YENEEA in the germline V gene. Written as DNA, the CDR3 is TGTGCCAGCAGCTCGACTAGCGGGAGTACAAGCTCCTACAATGAGCAGTTCTTC. It yields the protein CASSSTSGSTSSYNEQFF.

This clone was recorded once. The chain couples TRBV28 to TRBJ1-2, with 7 bases lining up with TRBD1. J was trimmed by 7 bases and V by 4 bases; bases with no gene match: 6. From germline, CDR1 is MDHEN and CDR2 SYDVKM. The CDR3 spans 13 residues. CDR3 loop: CASSSTGELGYTF. CDR3 coding DNA: TGTGCCAGCAGTTCTACAGGGGAACTTGGCTACACCTTC.

This chain uses TRBV15 with TRBJ1-4; a weak D match, TRBD1 (6 bases). From germline, CDR1 is LNHNV and CDR2 YYDKDF (reference sequence). The CDR3 contains 16 residues. Trimming took off 5 bases at V and 2 bases at J, with 15 bases between the two ends. The CDR3: CATSARGGGTNEKLFF. The CDR3 nucleotides read TGTGCCACCAGCGCTAGAGGGGGGGGCACTAATGAAAAACTGTTTTTT.

The genes are TRBV3-1 (or the pseudogene TRBV3-2) and TRBJ2-7; possible D gene TRBD1, 5 bases. The V and J ends lost 0 bases and 3 bases respectively, with 12 bases between them. Germline lookup yields CDR1 LGHDT and CDR2 YNNKEL (reference sequence). The CDR3 loop spans 15 amino acids. The CDR3 DNA is TGTGCCAGCAGCCAAGATCGAGCCAGGGTCTACGAGCAGTACTTC. This codes for CASSQDRARVYEQYF.

V is TRBV5-6 and J is TRBJ1-4; 8 bases map to TRBD1. There are 15 residues in the CDR3. Germline V CDR1 and CDR2: SGHDT, YYEEEE. The J segment lost 8 bases and the V segment lost 1 base, leaving 7 bases of the junction unmatched. The CDR3 is CASSLRTGGREKLFF. The CDR3 DNA is TGTGCCAGCAGCTTGAGAACAGGGGGTCGGGAAAAACTGTTTTTT.

V is TRBV5-8 and J is TRBJ2-7, with D perhaps matching TRBD2 (7 bases). V was clipped by 4 bases and J by 0 bases, with 11 bases between them. The CDR3 consists of 14 residues. From germline, CDR1 is SGHTS and CDR2 YDEGEE. The CDR3 reads CASSPGGHSYEQYF. The DNA of the CDR3 is TGTGCCAGCAGCCCCGGGGGGCACTCCTACGAGCAGTACTTC.

This chain joins TRBV2 and TRBJ1-5; 8 bases map to TRBD1. The J segment lost 6 bases and the V segment lost 1 base, leaving 2 bases of the junction unmatched. In germline, CDR1 is SNHLY, CDR2 FYNNEI. The CDR3 is 14 residues long. This CDR3 is CASSEVRGPQPQHF. The CDR3 DNA follows: TGTGCCAGCAGTGAAGTCAGGGGGCCTCAGCCCCAGCATTTT.

J is TRBJ1-6 and V is TRBV2; D unclear. In germline, CDR1 is SNHLY, CDR2 FYNNEI. V shed 7 bases and J shed 8 bases, with 9 bases lying between them. The CDR3 contains 12 residues. As DNA, the CDR3 is TGTGCCAGCACGCATCCAGATTCACCCCTCCACTTT. Amino acids: CASTHPDSPLHF.

Only one count was recorded for this clone. The chain joins TRBV11-2 to TRBJ1-5; D unclear. CDR3 size: 13 residues. CDR1 SGHAT and CDR2 FQNNGV come from the germline V gene. V was pared by 5 bases and J by 5 bases, with 10 bases between. This CDR3 reads CASSRQADQPQHF. The CDR3 bases are TGTGCCAGCAGCCGGCAGGCTGATCAGCCCCAGCATTTT.

This clone was found once. This rearrangement joins TRBV6-5 to TRBJ2-7, with D uncertain. CDR1 is MNHEY and CDR2 is SVGAGI in the germline V gene. V gave up 6 bases and J gave up 2 bases, with 14 bases separating them. This CDR3 is built from 14 residues. The CDR3 spells CASSTSFRAYEQYF. CDR3 DNA: TGTGCCAGCAGCACGTCGTTTCGCGCCTACGAGCAGTACTTC.

The CDR3 DNA sequence: TGTGCCAGCAGCCGAGGGACAGCTGCTCCTATAGGCTACACCTTC. This encodes CASSRGTAAPIGYTF. The genes are TRBV3-1 (or the pseudogene TRBV3-2) and TRBJ1-2; 7 nucleotides match TRBD1. Germline V gives CDR1 LGHDT, CDR2 YNNKEL (reference sequence). V trimming: 4 bases; J trimming: 8 bases; junction bases outside the gene matches: 13. The CDR3 is made up of 15 amino acids.

The V gene is TRBV5-1, the J gene TRBJ1-4, with D unresolved. CDR1 is SGHRS and CDR2 is YFSETQ in the germline V gene. Trimming pared 4 bases from V and 5 bases from J, leaving 9 bases between. This CDR3 comprises 13 residues. Here the CDR3 reads CASSGLGNEKLFF. CDR3 DNA: TGCGCCAGCAGCGGGTTGGGAAATGAAAAACTGTTTTTT. Supplemented by reference TRBV5-1 and TRBJ1-4, the full variable domain reads KAGVTQTPRYLIKTRGQQVTLSCSPISGHRSVSWYQQTPGQGLQFLFEYFSETQRNKGNFPGRFSGRQFSNSRSEMNVSTLELGDSALYLCASSGLGNEKLFFGSGTQLSVL.

In the case of this clone: A junction end diverges from the germline sequence, so it may reflect a read error. This sequence joins TRBV20-1 and TRBJ2-7, with D possibly being TRBD1 (7 bases). Germline CDR1 reads DFQATT; CDR2 reads SNEGSKA (reference sequence). The length of the CDR3 is 11 residues. The CDR3 is CSDPIWRGQHF. The CDR3 bases are TGCAGTGACCCAATCTGGAGGGGGCAACACTTC.

This clone has only one observation. The V gene is TRBV10-1, the J gene TRBJ1-1; 7 bases map to TRBD1. There are 13 residues in the CDR3. The germline V gene encodes CDR1 WNHNN and CDR2 SYGVQD (reference sequence). V lost 4 bases, J lost 4 bases, and 3 bases stayed unmatched. This chain's CDR3 is CASSGQGSTEAFF. The DNA of the CDR3 is TGCGCCAGCAGTGGACAGGGAAGCACTGAAGCTTTCTTT.

By proportion, this clone is medium-sized. The chain employs TRBV12-3 or TRBV12-4 and TRBJ1-5; weak D call: TRBD1 (5 bases). The CDR3 sequence is 13 residues long. V shed 9 bases and J shed 3 bases, with 12 bases lying between them. In DNA form, the CDR3 reads TGTGCCAGTAGGGGTGTGAACAATCAGCCCCAGCATTTT. It encodes CASRGVNNQPQHF.

V usage is TRBV4-3 and J usage is TRBJ2-7; D is possibly TRBD2 (5 bases). With 0 bases removed from V and 2 bases from J, the gap between germline ends came to 14 bases. This CDR3 has 16 amino acids. Germline lookup yields CDR1 LGHNA and CDR2 YSLEER. The chain's CDR3 is CASSQEFLGGTYEQYF. DNA of the CDR3: TGCGCCAGCAGCCAAGAGTTCCTAGGAGGAACCTACGAGCAGTACTTC.

The chain combines TRBV29-1 with TRBJ2-1; 8 bases map to TRBD1. Germline V CDR1 and CDR2: SQVTM, ANQGSEA. J lost 7 bases, V lost 4 bases, and 12 bases had no gene match. The CDR3 covers 15 residues. The CDR3 nucleotides are TGCAGCGTTGTCACCCCCTGGACAGGGTCGAATGAGCAGTTCTTC. It translates to CSVVTPWTGSNEQFF.

The chain carries TRBV11-3 and TRBJ2-3; TRBD2 aligns across 8 bases. The V segment lost 3 bases and the J segment 8 bases; nucleotides outside the gene matches: 13. This CDR3 spans 16 amino acids. CDR1 and CDR2 (germline): SGHNT, YENEEA. The CDR3 DNA reads as TGTGCCAGCAGCTTTAGGACTAGCCCTGGGATGAGTACGCAGTATTTT. Translated: CASSFRTSPGMSTQYF.

This clone occurred once. The chain links TRBV6-5 to TRBJ2-7; D is perhaps TRBD2 (6 bases). Trimming pared 3 bases from V and 6 bases from J, leaving 12 bases between. CDR1 and CDR2 (germline): MNHEY, SVGAGI. The CDR3 has 13 residues. CDR3: CASSYSPGGEQYF. The CDR3 nucleotides read TGTGCCAGCAGTTATTCCCCCGGGGGCGAGCAGTACTTC.

V and J are TRBV5-1 and TRBJ1-1; D remains ambiguous. Germline CDR1 reads SGHRS; CDR2 reads YFSETQ. There are 15 residues in the CDR3. V shed 4 bases and J shed 0 bases, with 13 bases lying between them. The CDR3: CASSLGRSMNTEAFF. The CDR3 DNA is TGCGCCAGCAGCCTTGGACGGAGTATGAACACTGAAGCTTTCTTT.

The chain recombines TRBV3-1 (or the pseudogene TRBV3-2) with TRBJ2-7; D may correspond to TRBD1 or TRBD2 (5 bases each). Germline CDR1 is LGHDT and CDR2 is YNNKEL (reference sequence). The V end was cut by 4 bases, the J end by 6 bases, with 16 bases between. This CDR3 spans 14 amino acids. CDR3 in amino acids: CASSRHGERGEQYF. CDR3 nucleotide sequence: TGTGCCAGCAGCCGCCATGGGGAGAGGGGCGAGCAGTACTTC.

The genes are TRBV19 and TRBJ2-2, with TRBD1 matching 8 bases. The CDR3 extends over 14 amino acids. The ends lost 5 bases at V and 3 bases at J; junction bases unmatched: 2. CDR1 and CDR2 from the germline V gene are LNHDA and SQIVND (reference sequence). CDR3 region: CASSETGDTGELFF. DNA of the CDR3: TGTGCCAGTAGTGAGACAGGGGACACCGGGGAGCTGTTTTTT.

The chain couples TRBV6-5 to TRBJ2-2; D is undetermined. In germline, CDR1 is MNHEY, CDR2 SVGAGI. The CDR3 runs to 14 residues. The V end lost 7 bases, the J end lost 0 bases, and 9 bases lay between the germline ends. The CDR3 region has the DNA TGTGCCAGCAAATGGAGCCCGAACACCGGGGAGCTGTTTTTT. Its translation is CASKWSPNTGELFF.

The rearrangement joins TRBV23-1 to TRBJ1-4; weak D call: TRBD1 (5 bases). TRBV23-1 is identified as an open reading frame with a role that is uncertain. The CDR3 runs to 13 residues. The ends were cut back, 10 bases at V and 11 bases at J, with 20 bases in the middle. This CDR3 reads CATIWAGRRKLFF. The CDR3 bases are TGCGCCACCATCTGGGCAGGGAGAAGGAAACTGTTTTTT.

The chain combines TRBV3-1 (or the pseudogene TRBV3-2) with TRBJ2-2; the match to TRBD2 covers 7 bases. Unmatched junction bases numbered 10, after V lost 0 bases and J lost 6 bases. The CDR3 consists of 17 residues. CDR1 and CDR2 from the germline V gene are LGHDT and YNNKEL (reference sequence). The CDR3 region is CASSQDLPSGTAGELFF. CDR3 coding DNA: TGTGCCAGCAGCCAAGATCTTCCCAGCGGGACGGCCGGGGAGCTGTTTTTT.